Reported below is one T cell receptor (beta chain). Under the authors' procedure: The authors estimated nucleated cell counts from reference gene primer amplification. Measured with immunoSEQ multiplex PCR; TCRdb has only the in-frame clones, and not every one. The V and J calls and clone size come from that table; D and trimming were worked out from the DNA. The table includes over 150,000 clones, around four fifths detected once. This sample stems from a study of blood T cell repertoires in COVID-19. About the research overall: Samples taken during acute and convalescent COVID-19 were collected in the United States, Italy and Spain. T cells, B-cell-depleted T cells, or PBMCs supplied cDNA or gDNA.

Germline CDR1 reads SGHTA; CDR2 reads FQGTGA. V shed 2 bases, J shed 10 bases, and the junction held 5 bases outside the gene matches. The CDR3 runs to 14 residues. The sequenced material came from peripheral blood. The source of this sequence is a woman of 80 years or more with COVID-19, enrolled during active disease. The rearrangement uses TRBV7-3 and TRBJ2-1; 10 bases agree with TRBD1. This chain's CDR3 is CASSLGTGAREQFF. The CDR3 region has the DNA TGTGCCAGCAGCTTAGGGACAGGGGCCCGCGAGCAGTTCTTC.